A selection of T cell receptor beta chains follows, all from one sample in a study of blood T cell repertoires in COVID-19. The protocol was immunoSEQ multiplex PCR, while the TCRdb copy is restricted to in-frame clones and leaves out a portion. The table has about 160,000 clones, under 80% seen once. The sequenced sample consisted of peripheral blood. The receptors shown here come from a man between 65 and 85 years old with acute or convalescent COVID-19. The CDR3 runs from the conserved cysteine through the conserved F or W. D genes are given only for firm matches. Part of the rows lack a size; the others show once, few, many or a class for expanded clones.

cdr3_length: 14; j_call: TRBJ2-3; clone_size: .; v_call: TRBV5-1; d_call: .; cdr3_aa: CASSLSEVTDTQYF; cdr3_nt: TGCGCCAGCAGCCTTAGCGAGGTCACAGATACGCAGTATTTT
cdr3_length: 13; j_call: TRBJ2-1; clone_size: few; v_call: TRBV7-6; d_call: .; cdr3_aa: CASSLVADNEQFF; cdr3_nt: TGTGCCAGCAGCTTAGTGGCAGACAATGAGCAGTTCTTC
cdr3_length: 15; j_call: TRBJ2-7; clone_size: .; v_call: TRBV9; d_call: TRBD1; cdr3_aa: CASSPWDRPPNEQYF; cdr3_nt: TGTGCCAGCAGCCCCTGGGACAGGCCTCCGAACGAGCAGTACTTC
cdr3_length: 15; j_call: TRBJ2-7; clone_size: .; v_call: TRBV5-1; d_call: .; cdr3_aa: CASRVTGDYSYEQYF; cdr3_nt: TGCGCCAGCAGGGTGACAGGGGACTACTCCTACGAGCAGTACTTC
cdr3_length: 15; j_call: TRBJ2-5; clone_size: .; v_call: TRBV5-1; d_call: TRBD1; cdr3_aa: CASSLPTGVQETQYF; cdr3_nt: TGCGCCAGCAGCTTACCAACAGGGGTCCAAGAGACCCAGTACTTC
cdr3_length: 17; j_call: TRBJ2-3; clone_size: .; v_call: TRBV30; d_call: TRBD2; cdr3_aa: CASGMGLAGVSTDTQYF; cdr3_nt: TGTGCCTCCGGAATGGGACTAGCGGGAGTGTCCACAGATACGCAGTATTTT
cdr3_length: 12; j_call: TRBJ2-7; clone_size: .; v_call: TRBV7-2; d_call: TRBD2; cdr3_aa: CASSLWGGEQYF; cdr3_nt: TGTGCCAGCAGCTTATGGGGGGGCGAGCAGTACTTC
cdr3_length: 19; j_call: TRBJ2-1; clone_size: .; v_call: TRBV7-9; d_call: TRBD2; cdr3_aa: CASSLPNIPGLADYNEQFF; cdr3_nt: TGTGCCAGCAGCTTACCCAATATTCCGGGACTAGCGGATTACAATGAGCAGTTCTTC
cdr3_length: 14; j_call: TRBJ2-2; clone_size: .; v_call: TRBV7-7; d_call: .; cdr3_aa: CASSPPEAVGELFF; cdr3_nt: TGTGCTAGCAGTCCTCCCGAGGCGGTCGGGGAGCTGTTTTTT
cdr3_length: 15; j_call: TRBJ1-5; clone_size: .; v_call: TRBV19; d_call: .; cdr3_aa: CASSIDAGNNQPQHF; cdr3_nt: TGTGCCAGTAGTATAGATGCAGGGAATAATCAGCCCCAGCATTTT
cdr3_length: 14; j_call: TRBJ2-7; clone_size: .; v_call: TRBV6-2/TRBV6-3; d_call: .; cdr3_aa: CASSYGGINYEQYF; cdr3_nt: TGTGCCAGCAGTTACGGCGGGATAAACTACGAGCAGTACTTC
cdr3_length: 17; j_call: TRBJ2-7; clone_size: .; v_call: TRBV5-6; d_call: TRBD1; cdr3_aa: CASSLSPGVAGGHEQYF; cdr3_nt: TGTGCCAGCAGCTTGTCACCGGGTGTGGCAGGGGGCCACGAGCAGTACTTC
cdr3_length: 14; j_call: TRBJ1-1; clone_size: .; v_call: TRBV3-1/TRBV3-2; d_call: TRBD1; cdr3_aa: CASSPGQVFPEAFF; cdr3_nt: TGTGCCAGCAGCCCGGGACAGGTATTCCCTGAAGCTTTCTTT
cdr3_length: 13; j_call: TRBJ2-3; clone_size: .; v_call: TRBV5-5; d_call: TRBD1; cdr3_aa: CASSSTGLDTQYF; cdr3_nt: TGTGCCAGCAGCTCGACAGGGTTGGATACGCAGTATTTT
cdr3_length: 15; j_call: TRBJ1-2; clone_size: .; v_call: TRBV24-1; d_call: TRBD1; cdr3_aa: CATSERTGLNYGYTF; cdr3_nt: TGTGCCACCAGTGAACGGACAGGTCTTAATTATGGCTACACCTTC
cdr3_length: 14; j_call: TRBJ1-2; clone_size: .; v_call: TRBV7-8; d_call: TRBD1; cdr3_aa: CASSRGGQGYGYTF; cdr3_nt: TGTGCCAGCAGCCGAGGGGGACAGGGCTATGGCTACACCTTC
cdr3_length: 15; j_call: TRBJ2-4; clone_size: .; v_call: TRBV27; d_call: .; cdr3_aa: CASSYEGAGKNIQYF; cdr3_nt: TGTGCCAGCAGTTACGAAGGGGCAGGGAAAAACATTCAGTACTTC
cdr3_length: 14; j_call: TRBJ2-1; clone_size: .; v_call: TRBV6-5; d_call: TRBD1; cdr3_aa: CASRGQGSYNEQFF; cdr3_nt: TGTGCCAGCAGAGGACAGGGCTCCTACAATGAGCAGTTCTTC